A single sample is the source of the 15 T cell receptor beta chains below, sequenced in a study of cytomegalovirus exposure and HLA in healthy donors. Sequenced by immunoSEQ multiplex PCR; TCRdb stores in-frame clones only, minus some. The sample gives fewer than 250,000 clones, 85% to 90% of which show up once; around 2.6% is in the top ten. What was sequenced was PBMCs. Receptors originate from a man in his late teens or twenties in good health and CMV-seronegative.

This clone was picked up a small number of times. The chain combines TRBV28 with TRBJ1-2, with TRBD1 matching 8 bases. This CDR3 region has 16 residues. CDR1 and CDR2 (germline): MDHEN, SYDVKM. V dropped 5 bases and J dropped 4; count of bases not matched to a gene: 12. CDR3 nucleotides: TGTGCCAGCAGTCGGACAGGGAGTCAAGGTGGCTATGGCTACACCTTC. This sequence encodes CASSRTGSQGGYGYTF.

V and J are TRBV5-1 and TRBJ2-1; the match to TRBD2 covers 11 bases. With V trimmed by 2 bases and J by 4 bases, 5 bases remained unmatched. This CDR3 region has 16 residues. Per the germline V gene, CDR1 is SGHRS and CDR2 is YFSETQ. The CDR3 coding sequence is TGCGCCAGCAGCTTCTCCGGGACTAGCGGATACAATGAGCAGTTCTTC. This sequence encodes CASSFSGTSGYNEQFF.

V is TRBV5-1 and J is TRBJ1-6; TRBD1 might be the D (5 bases). The germline V gene has CDR1 SGHRS and CDR2 YFSETQ. The ends were cut back, 0 bases at V and 8 bases at J, with 15 bases in the middle. This CDR3 has 16 residues. As DNA, the CDR3 is TGCGCCAGCAGCTTGGATCCTCAGGGCCCTGATTCACCCCTCCACTTT. This encodes CASSLDPQGPDSPLHF.

The genes are TRBV27 and TRBJ1-5, with D uncertain. This CDR3 has 13 residues. The V and J ends lost 0 bases and 9 bases respectively, with 9 bases between them. Germline lookup yields CDR1 MNHEY and CDR2 SMNVEV (reference sequence). In DNA, the CDR3 is TGTGCCAGCAGTTTATCGTCAGGATGGCCCCAGCATTTT. It is translated as CASSLSSGWPQHF.

The chain combines TRBV7-9 with TRBJ2-7; no clear D gene. The length of the CDR3 is 15 residues. Germline assignment: CDR1 SEHNR and CDR2 FQNEAQ (reference sequence). Between the trimmed V and J ends, which lost 1 base and 0 bases, there was a span of 10 bases. DNA of the CDR3: TGTGCCAGCAGCTTAGGTACGCTAAGCTCCTACGAGCAGTACTTC. This translates into CASSLGTLSSYEQYF.

The chain recombines TRBV7-2 with TRBJ2-7, with a weak D call TRBD1 (5 bases). V lost 5 bases, J lost 6 bases, and 11 bases lay in between. CDR1 is SGHTA and CDR2 is FQGNSA in the germline V gene. There are 12 residues in the CDR3. Written as DNA, the CDR3 is TGTGCCAGCAGCCGCGACAGATCCGAGCAGTACTTC. This codes for CASSRDRSEQYF.

V and J are TRBV5-1 and TRBJ2-3; 9 nucleotides agree with TRBD2. The length of the CDR3 is 16 residues. Losses at the gene ends were 0 bases for V and 2 bases for J; bases not matched to a gene: 4. Germline lookup yields CDR1 SGHRS and CDR2 YFSETQ. Here the CDR3 DNA reads TGCGCCAGCAGCTTGGCGGGGACTAGCAACACAGATACGCAGTATTTT. Amino acid sequence: CASSLAGTSNTDTQYF.

The chain recombines TRBV9 with TRBJ2-2; TRBD1 matches 7 bases. The CDR3 length is 17 residues. Germline CDR1 SGDLS, CDR2 YYNGEE. J gave up 4 bases and V 0 bases, and 9 bases lay outside the gene matches. CDR3 region: CASSVGTGNLFTGELFF. As DNA, the CDR3 is TGTGCCAGCAGCGTAGGGACAGGCAACTTATTCACCGGGGAGCTGTTTTTT.

In its sample, this clone was seen once. The chain has TRBV28 and TRBJ1-5; 9 bases fit TRBD1. Germline CDR1 and CDR2: MDHEN and SYDVKM. Unmatched junction bases numbered 5, after V lost 4 bases and J lost 4 bases. The CDR3 has 15 amino acids. The CDR3 bases are TGTGCCAGCAGTTCTACTGGGACAGGGAATCAGCCCCAGCATTTT. It codes for CASSSTGTGNQPQHF.

The chain recombines TRBV6-6 with TRBJ2-4, with 7 positions matching TRBD2. The CDR3 is 12 residues long. CDR1 is MNHNY, CDR2 SVGAGI, per germline (reference sequence). The ends lost 7 bases at V and 10 bases at J; junction bases unmatched: 7. CDR3 region: CASTPGLPIQYF. CDR3 DNA: TGTGCCAGCACACCGGGACTACCGATTCAGTACTTC.

Concerning this clone itself: The identical CDR3 is also encoded by other nucleotide sequences in the sample. Here the CDR3 reads CASSLAGAETEAFF. CDR3 nucleotide sequence: TGCGCCAGCAGCTTAGCAGGGGCGGAGACTGAAGCTTTCTTT. The chain links TRBV5-1 to TRBJ1-1; D is perhaps TRBD1 (6 bases). This CDR3 is 14 amino acids long. In germline, CDR1 is SGHRS, CDR2 YFSETQ. Trimming left V 2 bases short and J 5 bases short, with 13 bases between.

The chain has TRBV19 and TRBJ2-3; no clear D gene. The V and J ends lost 3 bases and 5 bases respectively, with 9 bases between them. This CDR3 contains 13 residues. The V gene's germline CDR1 is LNHDA and CDR2 SQIVND (reference sequence). CDR3 coding DNA: TGTGCCAGTAGTATGTTCGGAGTAGATACGCAGTATTTT. Encoded protein: CASSMFGVDTQYF.

The chain couples TRBV5-1 to TRBJ2-7, with D unresolved. The CDR3 is 12 amino acids. The V gene's germline CDR1 is SGHRS and CDR2 YFSETQ. The V gene lost 2 bases and the J gene lost 6 bases, with 9 bases spanning the gap. This chain's CDR3 is CASSFEVGEQYF. The CDR3 DNA reads TGCGCCAGCAGCTTCGAGGTAGGCGAGCAGTACTTC.

The chain is built from TRBV9 and TRBJ1-1, with D unclear. This CDR3 has 14 residues. Deletions cut 0 bases from V and 1 base from J, with 7 bases between. Looked up from germline, CDR1 is SGDLS and CDR2 is YYNGEE. CDR3 sequence: CASSVGYGNTEAFF. DNA for the CDR3: TGTGCCAGCAGCGTAGGGTACGGGAACACTGAAGCTTTCTTT.

The chain combines TRBV28 with TRBJ2-1, with TRBD2 identical over 9 bases. This CDR3 contains 17 residues. With 4 bases clipped from V and 1 base from J, the junction kept 8 bases outside the gene matches. Per the germline V gene, CDR1 is MDHEN and CDR2 is SYDVKM. DNA for the CDR3: TGTGCCAGCAGTTCCTACCCTACTAGCGGGTCCTACAATGAGCAGTTCTTC. It translates to CASSSYPTSGSYNEQFF.